This passage covers 18 T cell receptor beta chains from one sample sequenced in a study of T cells in Graves' hyperthyroidism and ophthalmopathy. There were TCR beta CDR3 regions amplified from RNA transcripts. When the TCR CDR3 underwent first-round RT-PCR, the HTBI primer set was used. TCRdb reprocessed the multiplex PCR reads with MiXCR, giving one entry per CDR3 protein. The repertoire holds fewer than 350,000 distinct CDR3 sequences, 15% to 20% seen once, with roughly 16% in the top ten. Sequenced material: blood. These receptors all stem from a woman in her 40s with Graves' ophthalmopathy.

This clonotype was picked up many times. The genes are TRBV4-1 and TRBJ1-2; no clear D. V was pared by 1 base and J by 4 bases, with 7 bases between. Germline V gene lookup returns CDR1 MGHRA and CDR2 YSYEKL. The CDR3 is 13 residues long. DNA of the CDR3: TGCGCCAGCAGCCAAGTCCAGGTCTATGGCTACACCTTC. As protein: CASSQVQVYGYTF.

This clonotype was recorded many times. The V call is TRBV6-1, the J call TRBJ1-5; a possible D gene is TRBD1 (6 bases). The CDR3 spans 15 residues. Per germline, CDR1 MNHNS and CDR2 SASEGT. V dropped 6 bases and J dropped 1 base, with 13 bases sitting between them. CDR3 DNA: TGTGCCAGCAGACCCGGGACAAAAAGCAATCAGCCCCAGCATTTT. Translation gives CASRPGTKSNQPQHF.

V and J are TRBV5-1 and TRBJ1-1; TRBD1 might be the D (5 bases). CDR3 size: 16 residues. With 4 bases removed from V and 1 base from J, the gap between germline ends came to 17 bases. Germline CDR1 is SGHRS and CDR2 is YFSETQ. CDR3 protein: CASSASSGTGNTEAFF. CDR3 DNA sequence: TGCGCCAGCAGCGCTTCTTCCGGGACGGGGAACACTGAAGCTTTCTTT.

The V gene is TRBV2, the J gene TRBJ1-5; a weak D match, TRBD1 (6 bases). V was trimmed by 5 bases and J by 5 bases, leaving 13 bases between them. This CDR3 is 14 amino acids long. Germline-derived CDR1 and CDR2 are SNHLY and FYNNEI. The CDR3 nucleotides are TGTGCCAGCAGTTTCACACAGGGATATCAGCCCCAGCATTTT. Amino acid sequence: CASSFTQGYQPQHF.

This clonotype was counted at least ten times. J is TRBJ2-5 and V is TRBV6-5; TRBD1 might be the D (6 bases). CDR3 length: 14 amino acids. Deletions cut 7 bases from V and 4 bases from J, with 16 bases between. Germline V gene data show CDR1 as MNHEY and CDR2 as SVGAGI. CDR3 protein: CASKESGAGETQYF. CDR3 DNA sequence: TGTGCCAGCAAGGAGTCAGGGGCTGGAGAGACCCAGTACTTC.

This clonotype was found many times. This chain uses TRBV7-6 with TRBJ2-2, with 9 bases matching TRBD2. The trim removed 6 bases at V and 2 bases at J, leaving 4 bases unmatched. The CDR3 sequence is 15 residues long. The V gene's germline CDR1 is SGHVS and CDR2 FNYEAQ. The CDR3 loop is CASRVAGVNTGELFF. CDR3 bases: TGTGCCAGCAGAGTAGCGGGAGTTAACACCGGGGAGCTGTTTTTT.

In its sample, this clonotype was seen many times. The J gene is TRBJ1-2, the V gene TRBV19, with TRBD1 as a possible D gene (5 bases). With 8 bases removed from V and 4 bases from J, the gap between germline ends came to 17 bases. The CDR3 runs 14 residues. Germline V gene lookup returns CDR1 LNHDA and CDR2 SQIVND (reference sequence). The DNA for the CDR3 is TGTGCCAGTGGCTTAGGGACCGGCCTCTATGGCTACACCTTC. It encodes CASGLGTGLYGYTF.

The V call is TRBV6-1, the J call TRBJ2-7; TRBD1 matches 7 bases. Germline V gene lookup returns CDR1 MNHNS and CDR2 SASEGT. J gave up 5 bases and V 6 bases, and 10 bases lay outside the gene matches. This CDR3 contains 14 residues. The CDR3 loop reads CASRRSTGTHEQYF. The CDR3 nucleotides are TGTGCCAGCAGACGCTCGACAGGGACCCACGAGCAGTACTTC.

This clonotype was counted ten times or more. Just one base apart from a much larger clone, this may be a read error. This chain joins TRBV29-1 and TRBJ1-1; D is uncertain. CDR1 and CDR2 (germline): SQVTM, ANQGSEA. The CDR3 contains 15 residues. V was shortened by 4 bases and J by 0 bases, with 15 bases between the two germline ends. The CDR3 reads CSVVWGTLVNTEAFF. DNA for the CDR3: TGCAGCGTTGTATGGGGAACCCTAGTGAACACTGAAGCTTTCTTT.

Only a few counts were recorded for this clonotype. V gene TRBV11-2 combines with J gene TRBJ1-5; 8 nucleotides align to TRBD1. The V and J ends lost 1 base and 11 bases, in that order; junction bases with no gene match: 1. The CDR3 runs 12 residues. Germline CDR1 reads SGHAT; CDR2 reads FQNNGV. This CDR3 reads CASSLATGAQHF. The CDR3 DNA sequence: TGTGCCAGCAGCTTAGCGACAGGGGCCCAGCATTTT.

This clonotype showed up many times. This chain joins TRBV4-2 and TRBJ2-1, with D possibly TRBD2 on 6 matching bases. Trimming took 1 base from V and 10 from J, leaving 17 bases between them. CDR3 size: 15 residues. Per germline, CDR1 LGHNA and CDR2 YNFKEQ. CDR3 DNA: TGTGCCAGCAGCCAAGCCTCACCCGGGGGTCGGGAGCAGTTCTTC. Translating it yields CASSQASPGGREQFF.

V and J are TRBV5-1 and TRBJ2-2; 12 positions agree with TRBD2. V shed 4 bases and J 6 bases; nucleotides not matched to a gene: 7. The CDR3 is 16 amino acids. Germline CDR1 reads SGHRS; CDR2 reads YFSETQ. The CDR3 nucleotides are TGCGCCAGCAGCCTGAGACTAGCGGGAGAATCCGGGGAGCTGTTTTTT. This encodes CASSLRLAGESGELFF. Using reference TRBV5-1 and TRBJ2-2 for the parts outside the CDR3, the full variable domain is KAGVTQTPRYLIKTRGQQVTLSCSPISGHRSVSWYQQTPGQGLQFLFEYFSETQRNKGNFPGRFSGRQFSNSRSEMNVSTLELGDSALYLCASSLRLAGESGELFFGEGSRLTVL.

This clonotype was observed many times. The chain combines TRBV7-9 with TRBJ2-2, with D unclear. The V gene lost 4 bases and the J gene lost 6 bases, with 6 bases spanning the gap. The CDR3 has 12 amino acids. Germline V lookup: CDR1 SEHNR, CDR2 FQNEAQ (reference sequence). The CDR3 loop reads CASSSRPGELFF. DNA for the CDR3: TGTGCCAGCAGCTCCCGTCCCGGGGAGCTGTTTTTT. Supplemented by reference TRBV7-9 and TRBJ2-2, the full variable domain reads DTGVSQNPRHKITKRGQNVTFRCDPISEHNRLYWYRQTLGQGPEFLTYFQNEAQLEKSRLLSDRFSAERPKGSFSTLEIQRTEQGDSAMYLCASSSRPGELFFGEGSRLTVL.

The chain uses TRBV12-3 or TRBV12-4 and TRBJ2-5; no clear D. V shed 7 bases and J shed 5 bases, with 11 bases lying between them. The length of the CDR3 is 12 residues. The CDR3 region is CASKAPGETQYF. The CDR3 DNA is TGTGCCAGCAAAGCGCCTGGGGAGACCCAGTACTTC.

This clonotype has ten or more counts. The rearrangement links TRBV6-5 to TRBJ1-1, with TRBD1 as a possible D gene (5 bases). The CDR3 covers 15 residues. Between the trimmed V and J ends, which lost 5 bases and 2 bases, there was a span of 15 bases. The germline V gene has CDR1 MNHEY and CDR2 SVGAGI. CDR3 loop: CASSTGLGRNTEAFF. As DNA, the CDR3 is TGTGCCAGCAGTACCGGTTTGGGGCGTAACACTGAAGCTTTCTTT.

This clonotype was seen repeatedly, ten times or more. V is TRBV28 and J is TRBJ1-3, with D unclear. Between the trimmed V and J ends, which lost 3 bases and 7 bases, there was a span of 13 bases. This CDR3 is built from 14 residues. Germline V gene lookup returns CDR1 MDHEN and CDR2 SYDVKM. CDR3 coding DNA: TGTGCCAGCAGTTTCCATCGGGTTCGGAACACCATATATTTT. It is translated as CASSFHRVRNTIYF.

This CDR3 is CAWSVAPNQPQHF. CDR3 coding DNA: TGTGCCTGGAGTGTAGCACCCAATCAGCCCCAGCATTTT. J is TRBJ1-5 and V is TRBV30; D is undetermined. This CDR3 has 13 amino acids. Deletions cut 0 bases from V and 3 bases from J, with 6 bases between. Germline-derived CDR1 and CDR2 are GTSNPN and SVGIG (reference sequence).

Many counts were recorded for this clonotype. The V gene is TRBV5-6, the J gene TRBJ1-2, with TRBD1 identical over 7 bases. Losses at the gene ends were 1 base for V and 4 bases for J; bases not matched to a gene: 10. Germline assignment: CDR1 SGHDT and CDR2 YYEEEE. The CDR3 runs 16 residues. DNA for the CDR3: TGTGCCAGCAGCTTGTCTATGGGACAGTCAATCTATGGCTACACCTTC. This encodes CASSLSMGQSIYGYTF.